The 17 T cell receptor beta chains presented below share a single source sample, sequenced in a study of shared clonotypes between healthy human individuals. The method was immunoSEQ multiplex PCR; TCRdb's version includes in-frame clones alone and lacks a portion of them. The table lists over a million clones, 95% to 99% of them singletons. Sequences were obtained from naive CD4+ T cells sorted from blood. Subset described: CD45RA+ positively selected. The origin of the receptors is a man between 25 and 39 years old in good health.

V usage is TRBV29-1 and J usage is TRBJ2-7; no reliable D call. The V end lost 0 bases, the J end lost 5 bases, and 17 bases lay between the germline ends. CDR1 SQVTM and CDR2 ANQGSEA come from the germline V gene. This CDR3 is built from 15 residues. CDR3 DNA sequence: TGCAGCGTTGAAGATCGAGCAGGCGCCCCCAACGAGCAGTACTTC. It is translated as CSVEDRAGAPNEQYF.

This chain uses TRBV15 with TRBJ2-2; D unresolved. The germline V gene encodes CDR1 LNHNV and CDR2 YYDKDF (reference sequence). The CDR3 length is 17 residues. V was pared by 3 bases and J by 0 bases, with 14 bases between. CDR3 in DNA: TGTGCCACCAGCAGTGGGCCGGACGCCTCGAACACCGGGGAGCTGTTTTTT. It specifies CATSSGPDASNTGELFF.

The V call is TRBV6-6, the J call TRBJ2-2; D may be TRBD1 (6 bases). The germline gives CDR1 MNHNY, CDR2 SVGAGI (reference sequence). The CDR3 runs 14 residues. Trimming left V 6 bases short and J 7 bases short, with 15 bases between. CDR3 bases: TGTGCCAGCAGACCCACAGGGTTGGGCGGGGAGCTGTTTTTT. Its translation is CASRPTGLGGELFF.

A word on this clone: An end of the junction differs from the germline gene, which may be a read error. The genes are TRBV29-1 and TRBJ2-1, with 7 nucleotides matching TRBD2. The CDR3 has 12 residues. In germline, CDR1 is SQVTM, CDR2 ANQGSEA. CDR3 nucleotide sequence: TGCAGCGTTGAATCTGGGAGGGTAAACTCAATCTTC. Translated, it gives CSVESGRVNSIF.

This chain connects TRBV4-1 to TRBJ2-4, with TRBD1 matching over 9 bases. Germline trimming cut 4 bases from V and 5 bases from J; bases unmatched to any gene: 9. CDR3 length equals 16 residues. CDR1 is MGHRA, CDR2 YSYEKL, per germline. The CDR3 loop reads CASSPWGQGIENIQYF. The CDR3, as DNA: TGCGCCAGCAGCCCGTGGGGACAGGGAATCGAAAACATTCAGTACTTC.

This chain uses TRBV2 with TRBJ1-3; TRBD1 matches 8 bases. With 6 bases clipped from V and 4 bases from J, the junction kept 8 bases outside the gene matches. Germline V gives CDR1 SNHLY, CDR2 FYNNEI. The CDR3 length is 15 residues. CDR3 nucleotides: TGTGCCAGCAGCGAGACAGGGGCGGGGGGAAACACCATATATTTT. It encodes CASSETGAGGNTIYF.

V and J are TRBV10-3 and TRBJ2-7, with 8 bases identical to TRBD2. Germline V gene lookup returns CDR1 ENHRY and CDR2 SYGVKD. The CDR3 has 15 amino acids. The J segment lost 5 bases and the V segment lost 4 bases, leaving 10 bases of the junction unmatched. DNA of the CDR3: TGTGCCATCAGTGGGGGTAGCGGGAAGGGCAACGAGCAGTACTTC. This codes for CAISGGSGKGNEQYF.

V gene TRBV14 combines with J gene TRBJ1-2, with D hard to call. Trimming shortened V by 0 bases and J by 8 bases, and 13 bases separated the two germline ends. Germline V lookup: CDR1 SGHDN, CDR2 FVKESK. The CDR3 runs to 14 residues. The CDR3 DNA reads TGTGCCAGCAGCCAAGAGCGTATTGGCTACGGCTACACCTTC. Translating gives CASSQERIGYGYTF.

The table lists this clone with a count of one. The J gene is TRBJ2-4, the V gene TRBV29-1, with D hard to call. V was cut by 4 bases and J by 0 bases, with 7 bases left in between. The CDR3 has 13 amino acids. Germline V gene sequence: CDR1 SQVTM, CDR2 ANQGSEA. CDR3: CSVGPLAKNIQYF. The DNA of the CDR3 is TGCAGCGTTGGTCCTCTAGCCAAAAACATTCAGTACTTC.

The genes are TRBV7-3 and TRBJ2-7; 10 nucleotides agree with TRBD1. The CDR3 is 13 residues long. Per germline, CDR1 SGHTA and CDR2 FQGTGA. Trimming removed 4 bases from V and 9 bases from J; junction bases left unmatched: 6. CDR3: CASSSGTGAVQYF. Here the CDR3 DNA reads TGTGCCAGCAGCTCCGGGACAGGGGCAGTGCAGTACTTC.

This rearrangement joins TRBV10-3 to TRBJ2-7, with 9 positions matching TRBD1. V shed 10 bases, J shed 2 bases, and the junction held 6 bases outside the gene matches. Germline V lookup: CDR1 ENHRY, CDR2 SYGVKD. The CDR3 consists of 13 residues. The DNA for the CDR3 is TGTGCCACTTCGGGGACAGGGACCTACGAGCAGTACTTC. Its protein is CATSGTGTYEQYF.

The chain is built from TRBV5-6 and TRBJ1-1; D ambiguous. V was clipped by 0 bases and J by 3 bases, with 12 bases between them. The CDR3 length is 15 residues. CDR1 SGHDT and CDR2 YYEEEE come from the germline V gene. The CDR3 loop reads CASSLVRVPDTEAFF. As DNA, the CDR3 is TGTGCCAGCAGCTTGGTACGGGTTCCGGACACTGAAGCTTTCTTT.

This clone was seen a single time. The chain employs TRBV2 and TRBJ1-5; D ambiguous. V was clipped by 7 bases and J by 3 bases, with 13 bases between them. There are 14 residues in the CDR3. The germline V gene has CDR1 SNHLY and CDR2 FYNNEI. CDR3: CASKGETLNQPQHF. Written as DNA, the CDR3 is TGTGCCAGCAAGGGTGAGACACTCAATCAGCCCCAGCATTTT.

The chain employs TRBV5-1 and TRBJ2-2; D gene ambiguous. The CDR3 spans 17 residues. V lost 0 bases to trimming and J lost 3 bases, with 15 bases between them. Germline V gene lookup returns CDR1 SGHRS and CDR2 YFSETQ. The CDR3 sequence is CASSLGPSGSDTGELFF. CDR3 nucleotides: TGCGCCAGCAGCTTGGGACCGTCTGGGTCTGACACCGGGGAGCTGTTTTTT.

This clone showed up just once. This chain uses TRBV9 with TRBJ2-1, with TRBD2 matching over 7 bases. Losses at the gene ends were 4 bases for V and 7 bases for J; bases not matched to a gene: 11. The germline gives CDR1 SGDLS, CDR2 YYNGEE. This CDR3 spans 15 amino acids. CDR3 residues: CASSPQVGGRNEQFF. CDR3 coding DNA: TGTGCCAGCAGCCCCCAGGTTGGCGGGAGAAATGAGCAGTTCTTC. Complete variable domain (other parts from reference TRBV9 and TRBJ2-1): DSGVTQTPKHLITATGQRVTLRCSPRSGDLSVYWYQQSLDQGLQFLIQYYNGEERAKGNILERFSAQQFPDLHSELNLSSLELGDSALYFCASSPQVGGRNEQFFGPGTRLTVL.

CDR3 nucleotides: TGTGCCAGCAGAGATAACCGGGGTGGCACAGATACGCAGTATTTT. It specifies CASRDNRGGTDTQYF. The chain couples TRBV28 to TRBJ2-3; D is perhaps TRBD2 (5 bases). V dropped 6 bases and J dropped 1 base, with 14 bases sitting between them. The germline gives CDR1 MDHEN, CDR2 SYDVKM. This CDR3 contains 15 residues. The full variable domain, completed using reference TRBV28 and TRBJ2-3, is DVKVTQSSRYLVKRTGEKVFLECVQDMDHENMFWYRQDPGLGLRLIYFSYDVKMKEKGDIPEGYSVSREKKERFSLILESASTNQTSMYLCASRDNRGGTDTQYFGPGTRLTVL.

The chain couples TRBV7-2 to TRBJ2-7; 16 bases agree with TRBD2. This CDR3 is 18 amino acids long. Germline V gives CDR1 SGHTA, CDR2 FQGNSA. Trimming took 5 bases from V and 2 from J; bases not matched to a gene: 9. CDR3 sequence reads: CASSPMWGTSGRAYEQYF. CDR3 coding DNA: TGTGCCAGCAGCCCGATGTGGGGGACTAGCGGGAGGGCCTACGAGCAGTACTTC.